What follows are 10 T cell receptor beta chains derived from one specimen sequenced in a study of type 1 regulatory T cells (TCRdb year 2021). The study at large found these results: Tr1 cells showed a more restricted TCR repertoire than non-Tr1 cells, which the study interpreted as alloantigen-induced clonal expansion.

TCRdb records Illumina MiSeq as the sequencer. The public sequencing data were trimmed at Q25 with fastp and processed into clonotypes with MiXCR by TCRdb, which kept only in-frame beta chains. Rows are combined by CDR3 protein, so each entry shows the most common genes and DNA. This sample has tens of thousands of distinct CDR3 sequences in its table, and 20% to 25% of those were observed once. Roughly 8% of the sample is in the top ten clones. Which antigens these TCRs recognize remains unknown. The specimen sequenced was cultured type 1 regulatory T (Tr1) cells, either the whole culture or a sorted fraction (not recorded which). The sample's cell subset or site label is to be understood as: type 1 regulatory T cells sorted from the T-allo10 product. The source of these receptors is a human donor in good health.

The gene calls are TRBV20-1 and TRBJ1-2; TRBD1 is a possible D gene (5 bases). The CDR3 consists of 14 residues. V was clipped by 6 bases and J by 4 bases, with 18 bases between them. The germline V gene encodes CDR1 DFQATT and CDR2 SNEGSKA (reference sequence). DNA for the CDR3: TGCAGTGCCGAAAGCAGGGAGAGATCCTATGGCTACACCTTC. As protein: CSAESRERSYGYTF.

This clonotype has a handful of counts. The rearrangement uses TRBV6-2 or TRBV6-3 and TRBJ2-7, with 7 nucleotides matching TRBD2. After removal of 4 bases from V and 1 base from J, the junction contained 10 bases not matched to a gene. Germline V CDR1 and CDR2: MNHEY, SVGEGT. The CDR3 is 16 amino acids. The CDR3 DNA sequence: TGTGCCAGCAGTTCGGAGTCGGCGGGAGCATCCTACGAGCAGTACTTC. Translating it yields CASSSESAGASYEQYF.

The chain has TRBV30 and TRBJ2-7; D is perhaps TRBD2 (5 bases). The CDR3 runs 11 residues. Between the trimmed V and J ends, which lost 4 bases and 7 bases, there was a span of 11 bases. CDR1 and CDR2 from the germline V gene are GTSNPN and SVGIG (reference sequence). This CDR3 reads CAWKEASEQYF. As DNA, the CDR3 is TGTGCCTGGAAGGAGGCCTCGGAGCAGTACTTC.

The CDR3 DNA follows: TGTGCCAGCAGCCAAGATCGGGGCCCAGCCTACGAGCAGTACTTC. Translating it yields CASSQDRGPAYEQYF. The genes are TRBV3-1 and TRBJ2-7; tentatively, D is TRBD1 or TRBD2 (5 bases each). The CDR3 has 15 residues. Germline V CDR1 and CDR2: LGHDT, YNNKEL (reference sequence). Trimming removed 0 bases at V and 2 bases at J, with 11 bases between.

CDR3 in DNA: TGTGCCATCAGTGACTACAATGAGCAGTTCTTC. Translating it yields CAISDYNEQFF. The chain carries TRBV10-3 and TRBJ2-1; no reliable D call. Germline loops: CDR1 ENHRY, CDR2 SYGVKD. V was clipped by 3 bases and J by 3 bases, with 0 bases between them. CDR3 length equals 11 residues.

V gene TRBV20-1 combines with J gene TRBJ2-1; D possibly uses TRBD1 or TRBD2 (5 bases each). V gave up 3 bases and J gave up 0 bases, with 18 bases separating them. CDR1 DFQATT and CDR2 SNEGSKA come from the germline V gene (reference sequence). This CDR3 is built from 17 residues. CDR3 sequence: CSARGSGPSSSYNEQFF. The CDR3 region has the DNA TGCAGTGCTAGGGGTTCAGGGCCTAGCAGCTCCTACAATGAGCAGTTCTTC.

Here the CDR3 reads CASSLTGAGWAEAFF. The CDR3 DNA reads TGCGCCAGCAGCTTGACAGGGGCGGGGTGGGCTGAAGCTTTCTTT. The chain is built from TRBV5-1 and TRBJ1-1; TRBD1 matches at 7 bases. Germline V gene sequence: CDR1 SGHRS, CDR2 YFSETQ. The V segment lost 1 base and the J segment 6 bases; nucleotides outside the gene matches: 9. This CDR3 contains 15 residues.

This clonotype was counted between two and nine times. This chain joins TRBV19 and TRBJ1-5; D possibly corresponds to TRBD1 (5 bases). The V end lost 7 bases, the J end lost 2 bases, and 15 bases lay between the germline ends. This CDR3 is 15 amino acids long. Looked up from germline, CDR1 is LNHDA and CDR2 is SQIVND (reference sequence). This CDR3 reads CASNLEGLGNQPQHF. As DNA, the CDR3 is TGTGCCAGTAACCTTGAGGGGCTCGGCAATCAGCCCCAGCATTTT. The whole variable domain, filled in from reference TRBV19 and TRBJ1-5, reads DGGITQSPKYLFRKEGQNVTLSCEQNLNHDAMYWYRQDPGQGLRLIYYSQIVNDFQKGDIAEGYSVSREKKESFPLTVTSAQKNPTAFYLCASNLEGLGNQPQHFGDGTRLSIL.

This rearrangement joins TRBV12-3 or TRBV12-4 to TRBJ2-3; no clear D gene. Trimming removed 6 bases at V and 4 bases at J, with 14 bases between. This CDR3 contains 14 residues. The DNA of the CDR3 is TGTGCCAGCAGCCCCACGTGGGCCTCAGATACGCAGTATTTT. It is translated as CASSPTWASDTQYF.

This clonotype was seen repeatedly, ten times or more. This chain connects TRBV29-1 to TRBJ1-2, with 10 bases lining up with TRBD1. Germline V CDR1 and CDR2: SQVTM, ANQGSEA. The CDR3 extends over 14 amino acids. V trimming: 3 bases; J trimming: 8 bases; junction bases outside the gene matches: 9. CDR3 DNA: TGCAGCGTTGAGACCGGGACAGGGGTCGGAGGCTACACCTTC. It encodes CSVETGTGVGGYTF.